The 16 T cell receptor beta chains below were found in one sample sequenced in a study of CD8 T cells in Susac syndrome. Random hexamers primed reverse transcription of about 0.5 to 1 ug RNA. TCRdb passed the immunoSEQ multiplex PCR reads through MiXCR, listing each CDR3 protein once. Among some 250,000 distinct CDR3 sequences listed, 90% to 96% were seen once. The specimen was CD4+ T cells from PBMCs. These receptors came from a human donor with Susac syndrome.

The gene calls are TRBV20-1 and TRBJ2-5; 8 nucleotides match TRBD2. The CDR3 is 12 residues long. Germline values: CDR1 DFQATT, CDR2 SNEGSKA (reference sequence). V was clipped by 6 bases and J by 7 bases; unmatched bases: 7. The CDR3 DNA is TGCAGTGCACCCGGGACTAGTGTGACCCAGTACTTC. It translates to CSAPGTSVTQYF.

CDR3 loop: CASTGGGRIHEQYF. Written as DNA, the CDR3 is TGTGCCAGCACAGGGGGCGGCCGCATCCACGAGCAGTACTTC. The rearrangement links TRBV19 to TRBJ2-7; TRBD1 matches at 9 bases. V trimming: 9 bases; J trimming: 5 bases; junction bases outside the gene matches: 11. Germline CDR1 is LNHDA and CDR2 is SQIVND (reference sequence). There are 14 residues in the CDR3.

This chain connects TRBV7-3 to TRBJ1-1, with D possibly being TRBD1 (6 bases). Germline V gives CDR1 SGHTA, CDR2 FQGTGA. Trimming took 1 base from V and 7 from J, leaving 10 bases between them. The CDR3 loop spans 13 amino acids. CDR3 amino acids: CASSLSQGGEAFF. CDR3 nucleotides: TGTGCCAGCAGCTTAAGCCAAGGGGGTGAAGCTTTCTTT.

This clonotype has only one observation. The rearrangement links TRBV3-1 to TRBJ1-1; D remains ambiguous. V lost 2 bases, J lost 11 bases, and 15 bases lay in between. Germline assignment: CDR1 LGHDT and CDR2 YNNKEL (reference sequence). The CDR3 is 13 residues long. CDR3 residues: CASSQLNSPMAFF. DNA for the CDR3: TGTGCCAGCAGCCAACTTAACAGTCCGATGGCTTTCTTT.

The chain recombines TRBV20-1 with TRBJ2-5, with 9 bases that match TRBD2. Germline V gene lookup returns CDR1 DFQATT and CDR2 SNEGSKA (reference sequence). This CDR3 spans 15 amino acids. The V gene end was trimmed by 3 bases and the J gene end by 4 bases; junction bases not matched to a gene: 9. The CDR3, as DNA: TGCAGTGCTAGTCGGCGGGAGGGGGGGTCAGAGACCCAGTACTTC. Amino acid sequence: CSASRREGGSETQYF.

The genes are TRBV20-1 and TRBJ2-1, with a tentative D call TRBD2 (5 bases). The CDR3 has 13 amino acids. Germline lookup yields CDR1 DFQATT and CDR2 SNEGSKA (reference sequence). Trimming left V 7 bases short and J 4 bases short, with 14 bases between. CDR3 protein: CSVALDHYNEQFF. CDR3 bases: TGCAGTGTAGCGCTTGACCATTACAATGAGCAGTTCTTC.

The DNA for the CDR3 is TGCAGCGTTATGACAGGGACAAATCAGCCCCAGCATTTT. Translating it yields CSVMTGTNQPQHF. This chain uses TRBV29-1 with TRBJ1-5, with TRBD1 matching over 7 bases. The CDR3 is 13 amino acids. Trimming cost V 5 bases and J 4 bases; bases outside gene matches: 5. Per germline, CDR1 SQVTM and CDR2 ANQGSEA. The full variable domain, in which reference TRBV29-1 and TRBJ1-5 provide the parts outside the CDR3, is SAVISQKPSRDICQRGTSLTIQCQVDSQVTMMFWYRQQPGQSLTLIATANQGSEATYESGFVIDKFPISRPNLTFSTLTVSNMSPEDSSIYLCSVMTGTNQPQHFGDGTRLSIL.

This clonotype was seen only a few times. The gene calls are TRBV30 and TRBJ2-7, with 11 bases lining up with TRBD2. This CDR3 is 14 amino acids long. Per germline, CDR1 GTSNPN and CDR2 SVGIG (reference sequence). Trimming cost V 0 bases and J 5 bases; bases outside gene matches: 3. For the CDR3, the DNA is TGTGCCTGGAGTGTACGACTAGCGGGAAACGAGCAGTACTTC. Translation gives CAWSVRLAGNEQYF.

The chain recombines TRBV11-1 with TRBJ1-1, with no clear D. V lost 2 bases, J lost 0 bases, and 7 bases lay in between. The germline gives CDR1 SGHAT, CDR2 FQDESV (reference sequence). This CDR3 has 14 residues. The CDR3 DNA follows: TGTGCCAGCAGCTTACACACAGTGAACACTGAAGCTTTCTTT. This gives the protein CASSLHTVNTEAFF. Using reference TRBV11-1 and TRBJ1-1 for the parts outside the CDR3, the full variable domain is EAEVAQSPRYKITEKSQAVAFWCDPISGHATLYWYRQILGQGPELLVQFQDESVVDDSQLPKDRFSAERLKGVDSTLKIQPAELGDSAMYLCASSLHTVNTEAFFGQGTRLTVV.

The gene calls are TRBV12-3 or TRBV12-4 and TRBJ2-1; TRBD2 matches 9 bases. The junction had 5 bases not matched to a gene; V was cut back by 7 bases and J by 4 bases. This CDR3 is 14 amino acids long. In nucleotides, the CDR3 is TGTGCCAGCACCCTTCTAGCGGGATACAATGAGCAGTTCTTC. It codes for CASTLLAGYNEQFF.

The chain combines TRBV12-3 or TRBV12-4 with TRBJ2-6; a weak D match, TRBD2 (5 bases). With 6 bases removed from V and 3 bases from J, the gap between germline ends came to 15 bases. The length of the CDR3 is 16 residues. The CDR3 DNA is TGTGCCAGCAGCACCGAGGGTACCTATGGGGCCAACGTCCTGACTTTC. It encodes CASSTEGTYGANVLTF.

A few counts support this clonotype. The CDR3: CASSQRGNYGYTF. CDR3 nucleotide sequence: TGTGCCAGCAGCCAAAGGGGGAACTATGGCTACACCTTC. The chain joins TRBV3-1 to TRBJ1-2; D might be TRBD1 (6 bases). The V gene lost 2 bases and the J gene lost 2 bases, with 6 bases spanning the gap. Germline-derived CDR1 and CDR2 are LGHDT and YNNKEL (reference sequence). The CDR3 sequence is 13 residues long.

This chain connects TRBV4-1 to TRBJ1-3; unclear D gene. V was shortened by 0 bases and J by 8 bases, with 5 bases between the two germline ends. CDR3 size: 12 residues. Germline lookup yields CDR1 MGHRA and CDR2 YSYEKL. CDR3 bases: TGCGCCAGCAGCCAAGATCCAGACACCATATATTTT. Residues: CASSQDPDTIYF.

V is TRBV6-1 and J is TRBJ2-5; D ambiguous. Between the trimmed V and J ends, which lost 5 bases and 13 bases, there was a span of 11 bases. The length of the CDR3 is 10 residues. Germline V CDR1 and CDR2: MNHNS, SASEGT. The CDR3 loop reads CASSHPTGYF. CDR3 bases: TGTGCCAGCAGTCACCCTACGGGGTACTTC.

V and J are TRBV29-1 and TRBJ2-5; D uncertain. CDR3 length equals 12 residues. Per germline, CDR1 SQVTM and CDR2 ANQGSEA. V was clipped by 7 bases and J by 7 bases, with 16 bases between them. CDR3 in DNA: TGCAGCGCCCACCTCTCAAGTGGGACCCAGTACTTC. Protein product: CSAHLSSGTQYF.

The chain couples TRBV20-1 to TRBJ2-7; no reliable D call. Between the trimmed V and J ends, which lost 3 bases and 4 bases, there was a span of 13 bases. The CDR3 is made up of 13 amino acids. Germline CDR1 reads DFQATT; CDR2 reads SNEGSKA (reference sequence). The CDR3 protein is CSASMFKAYEQYF. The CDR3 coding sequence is TGCAGTGCTAGTATGTTTAAGGCATACGAGCAGTACTTC.